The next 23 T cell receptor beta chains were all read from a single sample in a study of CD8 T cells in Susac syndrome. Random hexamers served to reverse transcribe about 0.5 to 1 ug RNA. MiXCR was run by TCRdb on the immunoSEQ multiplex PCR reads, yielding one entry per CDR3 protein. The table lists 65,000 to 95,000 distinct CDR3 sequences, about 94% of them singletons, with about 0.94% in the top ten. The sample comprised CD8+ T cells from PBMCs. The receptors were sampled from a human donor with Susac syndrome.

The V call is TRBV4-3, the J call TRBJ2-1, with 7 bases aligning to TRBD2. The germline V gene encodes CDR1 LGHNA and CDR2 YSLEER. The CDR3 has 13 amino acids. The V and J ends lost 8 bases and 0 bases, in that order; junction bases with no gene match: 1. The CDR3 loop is CASPSGSYNEQFF. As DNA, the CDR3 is TGCGCCAGCCCTAGCGGCTCCTACAATGAGCAGTTCTTC.

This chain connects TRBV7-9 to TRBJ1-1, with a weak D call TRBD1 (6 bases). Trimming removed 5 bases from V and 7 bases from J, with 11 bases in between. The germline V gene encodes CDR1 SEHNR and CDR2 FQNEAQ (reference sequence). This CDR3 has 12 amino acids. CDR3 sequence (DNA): TGTGCCAGCAGCGTGGGACAACTTGAAGCTTTCTTT. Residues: CASSVGQLEAFF.

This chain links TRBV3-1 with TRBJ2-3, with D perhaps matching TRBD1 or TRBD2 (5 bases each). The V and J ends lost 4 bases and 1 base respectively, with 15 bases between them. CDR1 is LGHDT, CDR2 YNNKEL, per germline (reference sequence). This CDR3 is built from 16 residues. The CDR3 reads CASSPWSGPGTDTQYF. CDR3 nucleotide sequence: TGTGCCAGCAGCCCATGGTCGGGACCAGGCACAGATACGCAGTATTTT.

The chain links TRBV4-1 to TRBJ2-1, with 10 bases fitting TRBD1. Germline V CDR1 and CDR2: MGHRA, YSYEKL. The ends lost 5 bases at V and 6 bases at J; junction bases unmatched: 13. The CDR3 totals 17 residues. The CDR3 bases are TGCGCCAGCAGCGCATTTGGGGGACAGGGGATCATCAATGAGCAGTTCTTC. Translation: CASSAFGGQGIINEQFF.

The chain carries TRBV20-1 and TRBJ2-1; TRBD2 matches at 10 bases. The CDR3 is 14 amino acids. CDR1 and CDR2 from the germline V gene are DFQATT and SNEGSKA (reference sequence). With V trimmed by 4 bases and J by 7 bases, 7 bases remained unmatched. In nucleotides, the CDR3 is TGCAGTGCTACGACTAGCGGGTGGGAAAATGAGCAGTTCTTC. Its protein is CSATTSGWENEQFF.

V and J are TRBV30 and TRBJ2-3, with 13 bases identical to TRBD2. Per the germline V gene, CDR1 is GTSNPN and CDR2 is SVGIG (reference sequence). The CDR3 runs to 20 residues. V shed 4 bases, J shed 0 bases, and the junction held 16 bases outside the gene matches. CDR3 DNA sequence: TGTGCCTGGACTTTTGGACTAGCGGGAGAAACTAACCTCAGCACAGATACGCAGTATTTT. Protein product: CAWTFGLAGETNLSTDTQYF.

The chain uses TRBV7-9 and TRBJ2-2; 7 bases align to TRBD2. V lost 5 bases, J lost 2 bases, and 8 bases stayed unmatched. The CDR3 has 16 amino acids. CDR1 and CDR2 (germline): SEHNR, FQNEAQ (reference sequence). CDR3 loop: CASSRTGGTNTGELFF. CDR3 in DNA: TGTGCCAGCAGCCGAACGGGGGGAACTAACACCGGGGAGCTGTTTTTT.

The CDR3 loop is CAWTSASDPGTQYF. CDR3 bases: TGTGCCTGGACAAGTGCCTCGGATCCGGGGACCCAGTACTTC. The chain uses TRBV30 and TRBJ2-5, with unresolved D. The V gene lost 4 bases and the J gene lost 7 bases, with 19 bases spanning the gap. CDR1 and CDR2 (germline): GTSNPN, SVGIG (reference sequence). This CDR3 is built from 14 residues.

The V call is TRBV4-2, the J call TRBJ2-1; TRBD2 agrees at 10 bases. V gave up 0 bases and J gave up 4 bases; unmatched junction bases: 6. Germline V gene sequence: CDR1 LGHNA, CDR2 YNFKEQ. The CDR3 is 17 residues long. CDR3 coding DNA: TGTGCCAGCAGCCAAGAAGAACTAGCGGGGTCATACAATGAGCAGTTCTTC. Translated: CASSQEELAGSYNEQFF.

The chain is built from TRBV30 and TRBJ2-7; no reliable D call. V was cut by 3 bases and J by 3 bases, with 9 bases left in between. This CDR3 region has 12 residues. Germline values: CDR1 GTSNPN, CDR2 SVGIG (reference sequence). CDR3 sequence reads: CAWRELGYEQYF. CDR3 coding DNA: TGTGCCTGGAGAGAGCTTGGCTACGAGCAGTACTTC. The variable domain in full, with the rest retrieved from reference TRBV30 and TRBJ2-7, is SQTIHQWPATLVQPVGSPLSLECTVEGTSNPNLYWYRQAAGRGLQLLFYSVGIGQISSEVPQNLSASRPQDRQFILSSKKLLLSDSGFYLCAWRELGYEQYFGPGTRLTVT.

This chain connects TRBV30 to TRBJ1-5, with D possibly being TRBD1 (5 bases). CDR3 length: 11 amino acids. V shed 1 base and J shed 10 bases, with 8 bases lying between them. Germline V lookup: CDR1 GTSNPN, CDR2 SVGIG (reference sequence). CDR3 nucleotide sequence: TGTGCCTGGAGTGACGGGGGTCCCCAGCATTTT. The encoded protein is CAWSDGGPQHF.

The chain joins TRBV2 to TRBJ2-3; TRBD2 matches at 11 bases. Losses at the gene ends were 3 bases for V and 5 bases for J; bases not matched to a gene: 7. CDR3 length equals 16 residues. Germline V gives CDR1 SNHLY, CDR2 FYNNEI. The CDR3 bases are TGTGCCAGCAGTGAGAGACTAGCGGGGATGTTAGATACGCAGTATTTT. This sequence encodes CASSERLAGMLDTQYF.

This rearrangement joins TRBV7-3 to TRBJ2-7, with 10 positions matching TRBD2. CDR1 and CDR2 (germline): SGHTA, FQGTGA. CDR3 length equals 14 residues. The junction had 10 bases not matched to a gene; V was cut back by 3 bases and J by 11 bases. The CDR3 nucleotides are TGTGCCAGCAGCTTTTCAGCGGGAGGGCCGAGGAAGTACTTC. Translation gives CASSFSAGGPRKYF.

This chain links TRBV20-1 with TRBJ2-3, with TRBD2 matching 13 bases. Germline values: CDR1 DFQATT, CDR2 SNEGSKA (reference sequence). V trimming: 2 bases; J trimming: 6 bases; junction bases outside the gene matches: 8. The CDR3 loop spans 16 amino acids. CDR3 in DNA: TGCAGTGCTAGACCGGTGACTAGCGGGAGGTTGGATACGCAGTATTTT. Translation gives CSARPVTSGRLDTQYF.

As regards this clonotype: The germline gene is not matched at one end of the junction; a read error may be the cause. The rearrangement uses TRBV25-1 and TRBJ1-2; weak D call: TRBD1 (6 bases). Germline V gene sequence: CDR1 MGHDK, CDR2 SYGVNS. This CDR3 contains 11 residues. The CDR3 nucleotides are TGTGCCAGCAGTGAATTGGGGGCTACATCCTTC. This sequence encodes CASSELGATSF.

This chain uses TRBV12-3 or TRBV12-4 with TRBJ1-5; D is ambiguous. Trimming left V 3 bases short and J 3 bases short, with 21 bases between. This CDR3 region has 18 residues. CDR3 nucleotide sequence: TGTGCCAGCAGTTTTTCAGGTGGAGAGGGTAACTACAATCAGCCCCAGCATTTT. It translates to CASSFSGGEGNYNQPQHF.

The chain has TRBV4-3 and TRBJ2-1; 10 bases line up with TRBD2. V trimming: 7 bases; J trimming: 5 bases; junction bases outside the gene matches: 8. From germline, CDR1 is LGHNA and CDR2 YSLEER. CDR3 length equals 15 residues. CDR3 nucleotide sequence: TGCGCCAGCACCCTAGGACTAGCGGTAGACAATGAGCAGTTCTTC. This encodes CASTLGLAVDNEQFF.

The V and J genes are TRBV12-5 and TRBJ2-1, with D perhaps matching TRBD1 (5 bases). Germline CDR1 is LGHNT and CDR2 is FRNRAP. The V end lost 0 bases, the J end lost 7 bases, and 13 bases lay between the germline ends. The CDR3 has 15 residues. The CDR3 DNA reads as TGTGCTAGTGGTTTGGTATCTCAGGGTGCGAATGAGCAGTTCTTC. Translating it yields CASGLVSQGANEQFF. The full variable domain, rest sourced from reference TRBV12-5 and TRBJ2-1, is DARVTQTPRHKVTEMGQEVTMRCQPILGHNTVFWYRQTMMQGLELLAYFRNRAPLDDSGMPKDRFSAEMPDATLATLKIQPSEPRDSAVYFCASGLVSQGANEQFFGPGTRLTVL.

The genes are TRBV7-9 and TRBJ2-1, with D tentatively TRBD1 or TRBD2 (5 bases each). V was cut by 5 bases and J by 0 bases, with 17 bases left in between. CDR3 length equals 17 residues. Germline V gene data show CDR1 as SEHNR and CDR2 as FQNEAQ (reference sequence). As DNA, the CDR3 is TGTGCCAGCAGCCCTGGGCCGGGACGGAGCTCCTACAATGAGCAGTTCTTC. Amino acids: CASSPGPGRSSYNEQFF.

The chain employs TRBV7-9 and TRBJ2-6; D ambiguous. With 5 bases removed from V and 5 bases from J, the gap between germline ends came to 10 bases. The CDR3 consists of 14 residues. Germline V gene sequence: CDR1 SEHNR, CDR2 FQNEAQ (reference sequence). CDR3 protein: CASSKPSRANVLTF. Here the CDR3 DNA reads TGTGCCAGCAGCAAACCAAGTAGGGCCAACGTCCTGACTTTC.

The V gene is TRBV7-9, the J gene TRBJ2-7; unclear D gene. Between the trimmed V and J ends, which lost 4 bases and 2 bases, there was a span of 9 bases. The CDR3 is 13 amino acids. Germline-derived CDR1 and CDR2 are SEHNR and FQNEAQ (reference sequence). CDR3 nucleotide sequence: TGTGCCAGCAGCTCTTATAGAACCTACGAGCAGTACTTC. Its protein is CASSSYRTYEQYF.

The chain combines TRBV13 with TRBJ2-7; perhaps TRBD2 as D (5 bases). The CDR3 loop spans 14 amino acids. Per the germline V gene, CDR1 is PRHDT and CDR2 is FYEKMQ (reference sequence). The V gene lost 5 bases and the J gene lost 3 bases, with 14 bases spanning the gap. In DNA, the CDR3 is TGTGCCAGCAGCCTAGAGGGTACTCTCTACGAGCAGTACTTC. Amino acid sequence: CASSLEGTLYEQYF.

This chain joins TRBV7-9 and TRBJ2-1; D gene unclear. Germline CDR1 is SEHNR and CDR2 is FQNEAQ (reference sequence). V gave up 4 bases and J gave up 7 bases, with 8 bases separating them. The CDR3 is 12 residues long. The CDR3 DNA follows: TGTGCCAGCAGCTCAGTCATGAATGAGCAGTTCTTC. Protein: CASSSVMNEQFF.